These T cell receptor beta chains were read from a single sample in a study of response to subunit inactivated influenza vaccine. TCRdb fed the RT-PCR reads into MiXCR, producing one record per CDR3 protein. The sample contains about 480,000 distinct CDR3 sequences, about 25% of which appear only once. Sample: CD4+ T cells sorted from PBMCs, taken more than 4 days after vaccination. The source is a man in his fifties or sixties who received an inactivated influenza vaccine. CDR3s include the opening cysteine and the closing phenylalanine or tryptophan. D genes are given only for firm matches. Size values are once, few and many counts, or a class for expanded clones, and some rows have none.

size: many
D: NA
V: TRBV7-9
J: TRBJ1-1
DNA: TGTGCCAGCAGCCTCAGAGCGTGGCCATCGGACACTGAAGCTTTCTTT
CDR3: CASSLRAWPSDTEAFF

size: NA
D: TRBD1
V: TRBV29-1
J: TRBJ2-7
DNA: TGCAGCGTACAGAGGGGGACAGGGAGTTACGAGCAGTACTTC
CDR3: CSVQRGTGSYEQYF

size: NA
D: TRBD1
V: TRBV20-1
J: TRBJ2-3
DNA: TGCAGTGCGAACGGACAGGGGAGCACAGATACGCAGTATTTT
CDR3: CSANGQGSTDTQYF

size: few
D: TRBD1
V: TRBV28
J: TRBJ2-2
DNA: TGTGCCACCTCCAGGGGGCGCGAGTCCGGGGAGCTGTTTTTT
CDR3: CATSRGRESGELFF

size: few
D: TRBD1
V: TRBV7-3
J: TRBJ2-2
DNA: TGTGCCAGCAGCTATACGGGACAGGGGACCGGGGAGCTGTTTTTT
CDR3: CASSYTGQGTGELFF

size: few
D: NA
V: TRBV10-3
J: TRBJ1-5
DNA: TGTGCCCGTGGGGCAGGGAGCAATCAGCCCCAGCATTTT
CDR3: CARGAGSNQPQHF

size: few
D: TRBD2
V: TRBV7-2
J: TRBJ2-4
DNA: TGTGCCAGCAGCTCGACTAGCCACATTCAGTACTTC
CDR3: CASSSTSHIQYF

size: NA
D: NA
V: TRBV4-3
J: TRBJ2-1
DNA: TGCGCCAGCAGCCAGGATACTAGCACTGAGCAGTTCTTC
CDR3: CASSQDTSTEQFF

size: few
D: TRBD2
V: TRBV6-2/TRBV6-3
J: TRBJ2-7
DNA: TGTGCCAGCAGCCCCTGGACTAGCGCGACCTACGAGCAGTACTTC
CDR3: CASSPWTSATYEQYF

size: NA
D: TRBD2
V: TRBV5-1
J: TRBJ2-3
DNA: TGCGCCAGCAGCTGGGGCACTAGCGGGAGTGGTGGAGCAGATACGCAGTATTTT
CDR3: CASSWGTSGSGGADTQYF

size: NA
D: NA
V: TRBV7-9
J: TRBJ2-7
DNA: TGTGCCAGCAGCCCGATGGACGGACAGTCCTACGAGCAGTACTTC
CDR3: CASSPMDGQSYEQYF

size: few
D: NA
V: TRBV29-1
J: TRBJ2-2
DNA: TGCAGCGTCGACACAAACACCGGGGAGCTGTTTTTT
CDR3: CSVDTNTGELFF

size: few
D: NA
V: TRBV12-3/TRBV12-4
J: TRBJ2-7
DNA: TGTGCCAGCAGTCGGACATTTGGGAGGTCCTACGAGCAGTACTTC
CDR3: CASSRTFGRSYEQYF

size: few
D: NA
V: TRBV18
J: TRBJ2-1
DNA: TGTGCCAGCTCACCACCAGGTCGAGGGGGCTCCTACAATGAGCAGTTCTTC
CDR3: CASSPPGRGGSYNEQFF

size: NA
D: NA
V: TRBV24-1
J: TRBJ1-5
DNA: TGTGCCACCAGTGATTCAACAAGGGATCGTCAGCCCCAGCATTTT
CDR3: CATSDSTRDRQPQHF

size: NA
D: NA
V: TRBV5-5
J: TRBJ2-7
DNA: TGTGCCAGCAGCTTGGAGTTCGGATACGAGCAGTACTTC
CDR3: CASSLEFGYEQYF

size: NA
D: TRBD1
V: TRBV12-3/TRBV12-4
J: TRBJ1-5
DNA: TGTGCCAGCAGTTTTCTCAGGGGGCGAAATCAGCCCCAGCATTTT
CDR3: CASSFLRGRNQPQHF

size: NA
D: NA
V: TRBV5-1
J: TRBJ2-5
DNA: TGCGCCAGCAGCTTGGCCAGGACCGACTCGGCCCAGTACTTC
CDR3: CASSLARTDSAQYF

size: few
D: NA
V: TRBV4-1
J: TRBJ2-4
DNA: TGCGCCAGCAGCCAAGGTCGGGTCGGGGTGCTAGCCAAAAACATTCAGTACTTC
CDR3: CASSQGRVGVLAKNIQYF

size: few
D: TRBD1
V: TRBV29-1
J: TRBJ1-1
DNA: TGCAGCGGGAGACAGGGGGCAGTTGGAAACACTGAAGCTTTCTTT
CDR3: CSGRQGAVGNTEAFF

size: few
D: NA
V: TRBV29-1
J: TRBJ2-7
DNA: TGCAGCGCCGAGGCATTCTACGAGCAGTACTTC
CDR3: CSAEAFYEQYF

size: many
D: NA
V: TRBV28
J: TRBJ2-7
DNA: TGTGCCAGCAGTTTAACATCCCTTCAAGCCTACGAGCAGTACTTC
CDR3: CASSLTSLQAYEQYF

size: NA
D: TRBD1
V: TRBV12-3/TRBV12-4
J: TRBJ1-1
DNA: TGTGCCAGCAGCCCCGACTACAGGGGAGCTTTCTTT
CDR3: CASSPDYRGAFF

size: NA
D: NA
V: TRBV18
J: TRBJ2-5
DNA: TGTGCCAGCTCTAAGGCAAGAGAGACCCAGTACTTC
CDR3: CASSKARETQYF

size: NA
D: TRBD2
V: TRBV27
J: TRBJ2-1
DNA: TGTGCCAGCAGAAAGGGGGGACTAGCGACCAATGAGCAGTTCTTC
CDR3: CASRKGGLATNEQFF

size: NA
D: NA
V: TRBV4-2
J: TRBJ1-2
DNA: TGTGCCAGCAGCCAAGCCCCAGGGGCTAACTATGGCTACACCTTC
CDR3: CASSQAPGANYGYTF

size: NA
D: NA
V: TRBV4-2
J: TRBJ2-7
DNA: TGTGCCAGCAGCCAAGTTTTGGCAGATTCTACGGGGCAGTACTTC
CDR3: CASSQVLADSTGQYF

size: NA
D: NA
V: TRBV20-1
J: TRBJ2-2
DNA: TGCAGTGCTAGAACCGGGGGTAATGGGGAGCTGTTTTTT
CDR3: CSARTGGNGELFF

size: few
D: NA
V: TRBV5-5
J: TRBJ1-5
DNA: TGTGCCAGCAGCCGTACCGGGGGAGAGAATCAGCCCCAGCATTTT
CDR3: CASSRTGGENQPQHF

size: few
D: NA
V: TRBV20-1
J: TRBJ1-2
DNA: TGCAGTGCTAGAGTCGTCTCCTCTAACTATGGCTACACCTTC
CDR3: CSARVVSSNYGYTF

size: NA
D: TRBD2
V: TRBV28
J: TRBJ2-3
DNA: TGTGCCAGCAGTCCCCGAAAAGCGGGGGTCCCAAATACGCAGTATTTT
CDR3: CASSPRKAGVPNTQYF

size: NA
D: NA
V: TRBV3-1
J: TRBJ1-2
DNA: TGTGCCAGCAGCCAAGGTGGCTCCGACTATGGCTACACCTTC
CDR3: CASSQGGSDYGYTF

size: NA
D: NA
V: TRBV5-1
J: TRBJ1-1
DNA: TGCGCCAGCAGCCCTCAGCCGGGGGGGGGCACTGAAGCTTTCTTT
CDR3: CASSPQPGGGTEAFF

size: few
D: TRBD2
V: TRBV20-1
J: TRBJ2-7
DNA: TGCAGTGCTAGAGGGTTCGGGAGGGTAGTACAGTACTTC
CDR3: CSARGFGRVVQYF